The source of this TCR beta chain is a study of cytomegalovirus exposure and HLA in healthy donors. In the PCR, 60 Vbeta and 13 Jbeta primers were used. Sequenced by immunoSEQ multiplex PCR; TCRdb stores in-frame clones only, minus some. Its table records 160,000 or so clones. The CDR3 is made up of 13 amino acids. Between the trimmed V and J ends, which lost 3 bases and 5 bases, there was a span of 10 bases. Germline assignment: CDR1 SGHAT and CDR2 FQNNGV. The rearrangement joins TRBV11-2 to TRBJ1-1, with a weak D call TRBD1 (5 bases). The receptor was isolated from a man aged 25-45 years in good health and CMV-seronegative. The sequenced sample was PBMCs. The CDR3 nucleotides read TGTGCCAGCAGCTTTCAGGGAAAGACTGAAGCTTTCTTT. It is translated as CASSFQGKTEAFF.